This T cell receptor beta chain came from a study of response to subunit inactivated influenza vaccine. General observations from the study: With each seasonal influenza vaccination, the authors suggested, few new T cells are recruited.

One entry per CDR3 protein results from TCRdb running MiXCR on the RT-PCR reads. Altogether hundreds of thousands of distinct CDR3 sequences are present, 14% being singletons, with the ten largest covering 6% to 7%. In this sample, this clonotype turned up once. The antigen is unknown. The CDR3 sequence is 13 residues long. V dropped 10 bases and J dropped 8 bases, with 20 bases sitting between them. This chain links TRBV12-3 or TRBV12-4 with TRBJ1-2; D is unresolved. The clonotype originates from a man in his fifties who received an inactivated influenza vaccine. Sequenced material: PBMCs from blood, taken 14 to 15 days before vaccination. In DNA, the CDR3 is TGTGCCACCACCGTAGGCCGTACCCGGGGCTACACCTTC. It codes for CATTVGRTRGYTF.